This TCR beta chain was recorded in a study of CD4+ T cells in melanoma. Trimming took 5 bases from V and 4 from J; bases not matched to a gene: 5. Germline loops: CDR1 SGHRS, CDR2 YFSETQ. There are 16 residues in the CDR3. Clones were sequenced by immunoSEQ multiplex PCR, and TCRdb holds only the in-frame ones, with some missing. This table has 55,000 or so clones, over 60% appearing once. The TCR comes from a human donor with melanoma. The sequencing input was tumor tissue. The rearrangement joins TRBV5-1 to TRBJ2-2; TRBD2 agrees at 13 bases. CDR3 protein: CASRLAGGPGTGELFF. In DNA form, the CDR3 reads TGCGCCAGCAGACTAGCGGGGGGGCCGGGCACCGGGGAGCTGTTTTTT. Using reference TRBV5-1 and TRBJ2-2 for the parts outside the CDR3, the full variable domain is KAGVTQTPRYLIKTRGQQVTLSCSPISGHRSVSWYQQTPGQGLQFLFEYFSETQRNKGNFPGRFSGRQFSNSRSEMNVSTLELGDSALYLCASRLAGGPGTGELFFGEGSRLTVL.